The present entry profiles one T cell receptor (beta chain) with its context. Its target is not known. The study gave focal radiation plus ipilimumab CTLA-4 blockade to patients with chemo-refractory metastatic non-small-cell lung cancer. This sample stems from a study of radiotherapy plus CTLA-4 blockade in lung cancer. Study background: Around 18% of enrolled patients responded objectively, and around 30% had disease control.

The table came from immunoSEQ multiplex PCR; TCRdb's copy has only in-frame clones and leaves some out. This table holds about 110,000 clones, approximately 81% found once. V was trimmed by 3 bases and J by 0 bases, leaving 9 bases between them. Germline assignment: CDR1 KGHSH and CDR2 LQKENI. The CDR3 loop spans 15 amino acids. Study results and caveats: With interferon-beta, early dynamics of blood T cell clones were reported to best predict response. Tumor-origin TCR clones grew in blood after radiotherapy plus ipilimumab.

The sequences come from peripheral blood, collected from a patient treated with radiotherapy plus ipilimumab. This rearrangement joins TRBV18 to TRBJ1-5, with a weak D call TRBD1 (5 bases). The receptor was derived from a human donor with non-small cell lung cancer that progressed on radiotherapy plus ipilimumab. Some clones in this sample may be carry-over from other donors' samples. CDR3 residues: CASSPTRVSNQPQHF. The CDR3 nucleotides read TGTGCCAGCTCACCCACCAGGGTTAGCAATCAGCCCCAGCATTTT.